These 9 T cell receptor beta chains came from one sample sequenced in a study of blood T cell repertoires in COVID-19. Using immunoSEQ multiplex PCR, the repertoire was profiled, and TCRdb retains in-frame clones only, with some absent. The sample contains under 20,000 clones, 80% of which appear only once. Sequenced material: peripheral blood. These receptors were collected from a man aged 80 or over with acute or convalescent COVID-19.

This clone was seen a single time. The chain recombines TRBV27 with TRBJ1-1; D gene uncertain. The CDR3 totals 15 residues. V was shortened by 4 bases and J by 4 bases, with 16 bases between the two germline ends. Looked up from germline, CDR1 is MNHEY and CDR2 is SMNVEV (reference sequence). The CDR3 loop reads CASSYLGGRSTEAFF. The CDR3 DNA is TGTGCCAGCAGTTACCTCGGAGGGAGAAGCACTGAAGCTTTCTTT.

This clone has only a few counts. CDR3 in DNA: TGTGCCAGCAGCGGGGACAGGGATGAAGAGACCCAGTACTTC. Amino acids: CASSGDRDEETQYF. The chain recombines TRBV6-5 with TRBJ2-5, with TRBD1 matching over 9 bases. The CDR3 contains 14 residues. The germline gives CDR1 MNHEY, CDR2 SVGAGI. V shed 6 bases and J 3 bases; nucleotides not matched to a gene: 5.

The chain links TRBV7-2 to TRBJ2-7, with TRBD1 matching over 9 bases. From germline, CDR1 is SGHTA and CDR2 FQGNSA. V dropped 2 bases and J dropped 4; count of bases not matched to a gene: 6. This CDR3 spans 15 amino acids. CDR3 region: CASSLTRDRAYEQYF. CDR3 coding DNA: TGTGCCAGCAGCTTAACGAGGGACAGGGCTTACGAGCAGTACTTC.

V usage is TRBV19 and J usage is TRBJ1-5; D gene ambiguous. V was pared by 9 bases and J by 13 bases, with 19 bases between. CDR3 length: 12 residues. Germline V gives CDR1 LNHDA, CDR2 SQIVND (reference sequence). The CDR3 is CASTSASLEQHF. CDR3 nucleotides: TGTGCCAGCACTTCGGCTAGTTTGGAGCAGCATTTT.

The J gene is TRBJ1-2, the V gene TRBV5-1; D unresolved. Germline V gene data show CDR1 as SGHRS and CDR2 as YFSETQ. Trimming pared 4 bases from V and 2 bases from J, leaving 24 bases between. The CDR3 loop spans 18 amino acids. CDR3 bases: TGCGCCAGCAGCCCCCTCCCGAGTGGGCCCTCCCTAAACTATGGCTACACCTTC. Translation: CASSPLPSGPSLNYGYTF.

The CDR3 reads CASSLTTPRGRGTEAFF. The CDR3 DNA sequence: TGTGCCAGCTCACTTACCACACCTCGTGGGCGGGGCACTGAAGCTTTCTTT. The J gene is TRBJ1-1, the V gene TRBV18; D gene ambiguous. The CDR3 totals 17 residues. V was shortened by 4 bases and J by 4 bases, with 22 bases between the two germline ends. From germline, CDR1 is KGHSH and CDR2 LQKENI. Combining the CDR3 with reference TRBV18 and TRBJ1-1 gives the whole variable domain NAGVMQNPRHLVRRRGQEARLRCSPMKGHSHVYWYRQLPEEGLKFMVYLQKENIIDESGMPKERFSAEFPKEGPSILRIQQVVRGDSAAYFCASSLTTPRGRGTEAFFGQGTRLTVV.

This clone was seen more than once but under ten times. The chain joins TRBV5-1 to TRBJ2-2; TRBD2 might be the D (6 bases). The CDR3 loop spans 13 amino acids. The germline gives CDR1 SGHRS, CDR2 YFSETQ. Trimming removed 8 bases from V and 3 bases from J, with 11 bases in between. This CDR3 reads CASRPGDTGELFF. The CDR3 coding sequence is TGCGCCAGTCGGCCGGGGGACACCGGGGAGCTGTTTTTT.

The chain links TRBV7-6 to TRBJ2-7, with D tentatively TRBD1 (6 bases). This CDR3 region has 17 residues. Per the germline V gene, CDR1 is SGHVS and CDR2 is FNYEAQ. Trimming left V 1 base short and J 2 bases short, with 18 bases between. CDR3 nucleotides: TGTGCCAGCAGCTTAGGGACCGTACAGGGCCTTCCCTACGAGCAGTACTTC. This translates into CASSLGTVQGLPYEQYF.

The genes are TRBV5-5 and TRBJ2-2; D ambiguous. This CDR3 is 15 amino acids long. CDR1 and CDR2 (germline): SGHKS, YYEKEE (reference sequence). The germline V and J ends were trimmed by 0 bases and 1 base, with 7 bases remaining between them. The CDR3 sequence is CASSLVLGNTGELFF. The CDR3 DNA reads TGTGCCAGCAGCTTGGTTCTAGGGAACACCGGGGAGCTGTTTTTT.